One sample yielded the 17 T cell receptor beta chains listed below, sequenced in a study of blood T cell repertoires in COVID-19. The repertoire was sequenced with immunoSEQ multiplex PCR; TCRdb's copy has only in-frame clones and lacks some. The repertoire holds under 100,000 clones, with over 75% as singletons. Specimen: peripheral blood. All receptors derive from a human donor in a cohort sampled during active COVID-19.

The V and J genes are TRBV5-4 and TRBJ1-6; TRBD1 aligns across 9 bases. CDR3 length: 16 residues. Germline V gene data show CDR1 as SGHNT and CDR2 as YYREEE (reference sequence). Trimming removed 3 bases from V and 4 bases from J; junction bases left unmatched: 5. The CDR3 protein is CASSSKDRGYNSPLHF. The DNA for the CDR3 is TGTGCCAGCAGCTCCAAGGACAGGGGATATAATTCACCCCTCCACTTT. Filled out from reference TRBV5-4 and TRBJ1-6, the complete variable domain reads ETGVTQSPTHLIKTRGQQVTLRCSSQSGHNTVSWYQQALGQGPQFIFQYYREEENGRGNFPPRFSGLQFPNYSSELNVNALELDDSALYLCASSSKDRGYNSPLHFGNGTRLTVT.

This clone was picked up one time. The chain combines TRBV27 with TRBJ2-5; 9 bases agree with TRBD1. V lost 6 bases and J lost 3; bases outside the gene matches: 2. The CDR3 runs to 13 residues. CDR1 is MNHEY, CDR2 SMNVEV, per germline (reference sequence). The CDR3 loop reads CASRGTGKETQYF. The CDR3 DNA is TGTGCCAGCAGAGGGACAGGGAAAGAGACCCAGTACTTC.

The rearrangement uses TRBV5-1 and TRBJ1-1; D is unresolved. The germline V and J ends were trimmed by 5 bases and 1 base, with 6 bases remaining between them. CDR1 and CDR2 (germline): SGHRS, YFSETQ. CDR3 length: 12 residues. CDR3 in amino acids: CASSSGNTEAFF. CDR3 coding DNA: TGCGCCAGCAGTTCCGGGAACACTGAAGCTTTCTTT.

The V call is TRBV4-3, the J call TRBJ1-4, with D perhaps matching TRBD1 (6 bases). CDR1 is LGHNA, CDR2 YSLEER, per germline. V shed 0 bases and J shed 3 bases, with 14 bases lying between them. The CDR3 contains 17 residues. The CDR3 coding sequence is TGCGCCAGCAGCCAAGATAGGGGGGGGCCGGCTAATGAAAAACTGTTTTTT. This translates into CASSQDRGGPANEKLFF.

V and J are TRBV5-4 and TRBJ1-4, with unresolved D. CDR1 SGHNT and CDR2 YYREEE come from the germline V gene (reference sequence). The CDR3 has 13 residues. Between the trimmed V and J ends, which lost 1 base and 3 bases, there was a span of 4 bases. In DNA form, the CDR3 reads TGTGCCAGCAGCTTGACAGCTAATGAAAAACTGTTTTTT. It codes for CASSLTANEKLFF.

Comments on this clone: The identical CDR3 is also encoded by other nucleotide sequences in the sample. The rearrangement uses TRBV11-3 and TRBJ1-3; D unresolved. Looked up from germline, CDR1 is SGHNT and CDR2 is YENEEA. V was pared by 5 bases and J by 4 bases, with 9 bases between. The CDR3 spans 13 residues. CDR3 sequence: CASSTGVGNTIYF. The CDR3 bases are TGTGCCAGCAGCACCGGAGTCGGAAACACCATATATTTT.

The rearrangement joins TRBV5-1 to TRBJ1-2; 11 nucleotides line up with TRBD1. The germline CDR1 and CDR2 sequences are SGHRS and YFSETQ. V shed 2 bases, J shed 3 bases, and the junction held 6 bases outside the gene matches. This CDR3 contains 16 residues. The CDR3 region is CASSFGTGGSDYGYTF. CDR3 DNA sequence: TGCGCCAGCAGCTTCGGGACAGGGGGTTCAGACTATGGCTACACCTTC. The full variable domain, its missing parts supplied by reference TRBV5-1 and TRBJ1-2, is KAGVTQTPRYLIKTRGQQVTLSCSPISGHRSVSWYQQTPGQGLQFLFEYFSETQRNKGNFPGRFSGRQFSNSRSEMNVSTLELGDSALYLCASSFGTGGSDYGYTFGSGTRLTVV.

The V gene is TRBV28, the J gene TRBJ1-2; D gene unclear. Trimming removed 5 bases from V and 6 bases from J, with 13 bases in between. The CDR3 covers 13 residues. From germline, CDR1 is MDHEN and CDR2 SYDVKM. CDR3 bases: TGTGCCAGCAGTCGAGGGTTTATTAATGGCTACACCTTC. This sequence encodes CASSRGFINGYTF.

The CDR3 sequence: CASTTSGSYEQYF. DNA for the CDR3: TGTGCCAGCACGACTAGCGGTTCCTACGAGCAGTACTTC. The chain joins TRBV7-2 to TRBJ2-7; TRBD2 matches 9 bases. In germline, CDR1 is SGHTA, CDR2 FQGNSA. The ends lost 7 bases at V and 1 base at J; junction bases unmatched: 2. The CDR3 covers 13 residues.

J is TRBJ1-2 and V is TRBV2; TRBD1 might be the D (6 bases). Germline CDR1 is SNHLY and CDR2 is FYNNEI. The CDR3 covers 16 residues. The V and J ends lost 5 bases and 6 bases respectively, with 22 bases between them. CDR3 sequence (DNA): TGTGCCAGCAGTAGTAGACTCCGACAGGCAACGGATGGCTACACCTTC. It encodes CASSSRLRQATDGYTF.

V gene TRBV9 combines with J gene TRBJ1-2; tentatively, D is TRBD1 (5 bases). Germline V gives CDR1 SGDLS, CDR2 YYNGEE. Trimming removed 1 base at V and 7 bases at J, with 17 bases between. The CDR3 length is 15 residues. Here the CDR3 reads CASSVLPPGDGGYTF. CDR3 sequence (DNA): TGTGCCAGCAGCGTATTACCCCCGGGGGATGGTGGCTACACCTTC.

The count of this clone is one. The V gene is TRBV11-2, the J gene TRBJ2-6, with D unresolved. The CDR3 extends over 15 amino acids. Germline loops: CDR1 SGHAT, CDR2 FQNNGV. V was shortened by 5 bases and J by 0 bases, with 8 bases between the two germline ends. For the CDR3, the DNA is TGTGCCAGCAGCCCCCAGGTCTCTGGGGCCAACGTCCTGACTTTC. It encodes CASSPQVSGANVLTF. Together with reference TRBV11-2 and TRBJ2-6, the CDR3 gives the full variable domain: EAGVAQSPRYKIIEKRQSVAFWCNPISGHATLYWYQQILGQGPKLLIQFQNNGVVDDSQLPKDRFSAERLKGVDSTLKIQPAKLEDSAVYLCASSPQVSGANVLTFGAGSRLTVL.

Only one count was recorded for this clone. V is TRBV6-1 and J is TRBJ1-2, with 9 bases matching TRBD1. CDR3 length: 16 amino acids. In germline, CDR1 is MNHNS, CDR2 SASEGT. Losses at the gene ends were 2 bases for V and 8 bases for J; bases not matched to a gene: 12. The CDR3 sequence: CASSEPYRDRVGGYTF. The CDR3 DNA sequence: TGTGCCAGCAGTGAACCGTACCGGGACAGGGTGGGGGGCTACACCTTC.

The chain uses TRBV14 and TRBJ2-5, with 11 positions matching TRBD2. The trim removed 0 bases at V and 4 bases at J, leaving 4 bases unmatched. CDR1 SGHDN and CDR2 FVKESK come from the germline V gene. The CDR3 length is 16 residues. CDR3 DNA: TGTGCCAGCAGCCAAGAGAGGCTAGCGGGAGGAGAGACCCAGTACTTC. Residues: CASSQERLAGGETQYF.

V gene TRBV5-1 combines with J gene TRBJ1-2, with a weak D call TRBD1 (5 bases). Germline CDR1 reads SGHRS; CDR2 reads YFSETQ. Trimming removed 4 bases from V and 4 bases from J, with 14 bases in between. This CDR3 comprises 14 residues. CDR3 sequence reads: CASSAHWGLYGYTF. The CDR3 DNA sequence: TGCGCCAGCAGCGCCCACTGGGGCCTCTATGGCTACACCTTC.

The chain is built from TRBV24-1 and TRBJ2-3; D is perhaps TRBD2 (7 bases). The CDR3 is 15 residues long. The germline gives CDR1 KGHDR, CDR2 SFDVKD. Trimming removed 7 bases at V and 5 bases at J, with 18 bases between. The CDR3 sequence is CATSNVGGLGDTQYF. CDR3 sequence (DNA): TGTGCCACCAGCAATGTGGGGGGGCTGGGAGATACGCAGTATTTT.

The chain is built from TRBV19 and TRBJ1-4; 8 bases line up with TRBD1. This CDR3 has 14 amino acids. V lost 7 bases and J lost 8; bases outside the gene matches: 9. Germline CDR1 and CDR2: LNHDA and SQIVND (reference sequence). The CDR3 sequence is CASKTGQGREKLFF. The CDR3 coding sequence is TGTGCCAGTAAGACAGGACAGGGACGGGAAAAACTGTTTTTT. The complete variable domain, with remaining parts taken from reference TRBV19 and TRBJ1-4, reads DGGITQSPKYLFRKEGQNVTLSCEQNLNHDAMYWYRQDPGQGLRLIYYSQIVNDFQKGDIAEGYSVSREKKESFPLTVTSAQKNPTAFYLCASKTGQGREKLFFGSGTQLSVL.